The rows below give T cell receptor beta chains drawn from one sample of a study of multiple sclerosis patients with progressive multifocal leukoencephalopathy. Libraries were prepared by immunoSEQ multiplex PCR; TCRdb keeps only in-frame clonotypes and omits some of them. The sample comprises 29,000 or so clones, roughly 86% of which are singletons, and less than 1.6% rests with the top ten. Material: PBMCs, obtained from a patient treated with natalizumab. Every receptor here comes from a human donor with multiple sclerosis. CDR3s include the opening cysteine and the closing phenylalanine or tryptophan. A D gene is named only where the DNA matches it firmly. Clone size, where shown, is once, few, many, or a class for clones that have expanded.

D: .; V: TRBV25-1; size: .; J: TRBJ2-3; CDR3: CASSGGTVTDTQYF; DNA: TGTGCCAGCAGTGGCGGGACAGTTACAGATACGCAGTATTTT
D: .; V: TRBV11-2; size: .; J: TRBJ2-7; CDR3: CASSLGGFYYEQYF; DNA: TGTGCCAGCAGCTTAGGCGGGTTCTACTACGAGCAGTACTTC
D: .; V: TRBV5-4; size: .; J: TRBJ1-3; CDR3: CASSFAQRGNTIYF; DNA: TGTGCCAGCAGCTTCGCGCAGCGAGGAAACACCATATATTTT
D: TRBD2; V: TRBV7-2; size: few; J: TRBJ2-1; CDR3: CASSRLAGGGSSYNEQFF; DNA: TGTGCCAGCAGCCGACTAGCGGGAGGGGGGAGCTCCTACAATGAGCAGTTCTTC
D: .; V: TRBV19; size: .; J: TRBJ2-1; CDR3: CASSRPLSGYNEQFF; DNA: TGTGCCAGTAGTAGGCCCCTGAGCGGGTACAATGAGCAGTTCTTC
D: TRBD2; V: TRBV11-1; size: .; J: TRBJ2-7; CDR3: CASSLSGGSPYEQYF; DNA: TGTGCCAGCAGCTTATCGGGAGGCTCGCCCTACGAGCAGTACTTC
D: .; V: TRBV19; size: .; J: TRBJ2-7; CDR3: CASSIEQGYYEQYF; DNA: TGTGCCAGTAGTATAGAGCAGGGATATTACGAGCAGTACTTC
D: .; V: TRBV25-1; size: .; J: TRBJ2-7; CDR3: CASSSIYEQYF; DNA: TGTGCCAGCAGCTCGATCTACGAGCAGTACTTC
D: TRBD1; V: TRBV4-3; size: .; J: TRBJ2-3; CDR3: CASSQGGTALDRASPATDTQYF; DNA: TGCGCCAGCAGCCAAGGGGGGACCGCTTTGGACAGGGCCAGTCCCGCCACAGATACGCAGTATTTT
D: .; V: TRBV4-3; size: once; J: TRBJ2-7; CDR3: CASSQAARDSYEQYF; DNA: TGCGCCAGCAGCCAAGCCGCGAGGGATTCCTACGAGCAGTACTTC
D: .; V: TRBV6-5; size: .; J: TRBJ1-1; CDR3: CASSYGLITLNTEAFF; DNA: TGTGCCAGCAGTTACGGTCTGATCACCTTGAACACTGAAGCTTTCTTT
D: .; V: TRBV5-5; size: .; J: TRBJ1-2; CDR3: CASSLDWGLTSSHRGYTF; DNA: TGTGCCAGCAGCTTGGATTGGGGCCTCACTTCCTCTCATCGGGGCTACACCTTC
D: TRBD1; V: TRBV10-2; size: .; J: TRBJ1-5; CDR3: CASSGQGMAQHF; DNA: TGCGCCAGCAGCGGACAGGGAATGGCCCAGCATTTT
D: TRBD2; V: TRBV11-1; size: .; J: TRBJ2-2; CDR3: CASSPSGRASGELFF; DNA: TGTGCCAGCAGCCCTAGCGGGAGGGCGTCAGGGGAGCTGTTTTTT
D: .; V: TRBV7-2; size: .; J: TRBJ1-2; CDR3: CASSPSVLYGYTF; DNA: TGTGCCAGCAGCCCGTCGGTCCTCTATGGCTACACCTTC
D: .; V: TRBV9; size: .; J: TRBJ2-7; CDR3: CASSVGPQLSLSFYEQYF; DNA: TGTGCCAGCAGCGTAGGCCCCCAGCTATCTCTCTCCTTCTACGAGCAGTACTTC
D: TRBD2; V: TRBV5-1; size: once; J: TRBJ2-7; CDR3: CASSLKVGTSLEQYF; DNA: TGCGCCAGCAGCTTGAAGGTCGGGACTAGCCTCGAGCAGTACTTC
D: TRBD1; V: TRBV5-1; size: .; J: TRBJ1-4; CDR3: CASSLDGTGVEKLFF; DNA: TGCGCCAGCAGCTTGGACGGGACAGGGGTTGAAAAACTGTTTTTT
D: .; V: TRBV19; size: few; J: TRBJ1-2; CDR3: CASSNRVYGYTF; DNA: TGTGCCAGTAGTAACAGGGTTTATGGCTACACCTTC
D: .; V: TRBV28; size: .; J: TRBJ1-4; CDR3: CASMTGRRGEKLFF; DNA: TGTGCCAGCATGACGGGGCGACGGGGAGAAAAACTGTTTTTT
D: .; V: TRBV27; size: few; J: TRBJ2-1; CDR3: CASSIIGNEQFF; DNA: TGTGCCAGCAGTATAATCGGCAATGAGCAGTTCTTC
D: TRBD2; V: TRBV29-1; size: once; J: TRBJ2-1; CDR3: CGGGLAGGSYNEQFF; DNA: TGCGGCGGGGGGCTAGCGGGAGGTTCCTACAATGAGCAGTTCTTC
D: TRBD2; V: TRBV28; size: .; J: TRBJ2-1; CDR3: CASSPLGLAGYNEQFF; DNA: TGTGCCAGCAGTCCCCTGGGACTAGCGGGCTACAATGAGCAGTTCTTC
D: .; V: TRBV5-6; size: .; J: TRBJ1-3; CDR3: CASSLGLFSGNTIYF; DNA: TGTGCCAGCAGCTTGGGTCTCTTTTCTGGAAACACCATATATTTT
D: TRBD2; V: TRBV28; size: .; J: TRBJ2-1; CDR3: CAIGNQREIYNEQFF; DNA: TGTGCCATCGGGAATCAGCGGGAAATATACAATGAGCAGTTCTTC
D: .; V: TRBV29-1; size: once; J: TRBJ1-1; CDR3: CSVRFSDTEAFF; DNA: TGCAGCGTTAGGTTTTCGGACACTGAAGCTTTTTTT
D: .; V: TRBV28; size: .; J: TRBJ1-5; CDR3: CASSRGGNSNQPQHF; DNA: TGTGCCAGCAGCCGAGGAGGGAATAGCAATCAGCCCCAGCATTTT
D: .; V: TRBV27; size: .; J: TRBJ2-7; CDR3: CASSLSGRDRWTYEQYF; DNA: TGTGCCAGCAGTTTATCTGGGCGCGACAGGTGGACCTACGAGCAGTACTTC
D: TRBD1; V: TRBV28; size: .; J: TRBJ1-5; CDR3: CASRVGQEGNQPQHF; DNA: TGTGCCAGCCGGGTTGGACAGGAGGGCAATCAGCCCCAGCATTTT
D: .; V: TRBV7-9; size: .; J: TRBJ1-1; CDR3: CASRNGRGNTEAFF; DNA: TGTGCCAGCAGAAATGGGCGGGGGAACACTGAAGCTTTCTTT
D: TRBD2; V: TRBV14; size: .; J: TRBJ2-7; CDR3: CASSQSHVGLAALSSYEQYF; DNA: TGTGCCAGCAGCCAAAGCCACGTCGGACTAGCGGCTTTAAGCTCCTACGAGCAGTACTTC
D: .; V: TRBV29-1; size: .; J: TRBJ1-2; CDR3: CSVDGGRDYGYTF; DNA: TGCAGCGTTGATGGAGGGAGGGACTATGGCTACACCTTC
D: .; V: TRBV19; size: few; J: TRBJ1-4; CDR3: CASRGTDPGEKLFF; DNA: TGTGCCAGTAGGGGGACGGATCCGGGCGAAAAACTGTTTTTT
D: TRBD1; V: TRBV28; size: .; J: TRBJ2-7; CDR3: CASSLSGRGHTYEQYF; DNA: TGTGCCAGCAGTTTATCGGGCAGGGGGCATACCTACGAGCAGTACTTC
D: .; V: TRBV5-6; size: .; J: TRBJ2-1; CDR3: CASSPGTSYVREQFF; DNA: TGTGCCAGCAGCCCCGGGACATCGTATGTCAGGGAGCAGTTCTTC
D: TRBD1; V: TRBV19; size: .; J: TRBJ2-7; CDR3: CASSMRPPGQGPYEQYF; DNA: TGTGCCAGTAGTATGAGGCCTCCGGGACAGGGACCCTACGAGCAGTACTTC
D: .; V: TRBV6-1; size: .; J: TRBJ2-7; CDR3: CASSPTGQTYEQYF; DNA: TGTGCCAGCAGCCCAACCGGACAGACCTACGAGCAGTACTTC
D: .; V: TRBV6-5; size: .; J: TRBJ1-1; CDR3: CASSLRENTEAFF; DNA: TGTGCCAGCAGTCTCAGGGAGAACACTGAAGCTTTCTTT
D: .; V: TRBV7-9; size: .; J: TRBJ1-5; CDR3: CASSLGHQPQHF; DNA: TGTGCCAGCAGCTTAGGCCATCAGCCCCAGCATTTT
D: .; V: TRBV7-9; size: once; J: TRBJ2-3; CDR3: CASSPRLSTSTDTQYF; DNA: TGTGCCAGCAGCCCAAGACTATCTACAAGCACAGATACGCAGTATTTT
D: .; V: TRBV19; size: .; J: TRBJ1-1; CDR3: CASSIKANSEAFF; DNA: TGTGCCAGTAGTATAAAGGCAAATTCTGAAGCTTTCTTT
D: TRBD1; V: TRBV5-1; size: once; J: TRBJ1-4; CDR3: CASSPGTGRGELFF; DNA: TGCGCCAGCAGCCCCGGGACAGGGCGGGGGGAACTGTTTTTT
D: .; V: TRBV6-1; size: .; J: TRBJ2-7; CDR3: CASSNGQRYEQYF; DNA: TGTGCCAGCAGTAATGGACAGCGCTACGAGCAGTACTTC